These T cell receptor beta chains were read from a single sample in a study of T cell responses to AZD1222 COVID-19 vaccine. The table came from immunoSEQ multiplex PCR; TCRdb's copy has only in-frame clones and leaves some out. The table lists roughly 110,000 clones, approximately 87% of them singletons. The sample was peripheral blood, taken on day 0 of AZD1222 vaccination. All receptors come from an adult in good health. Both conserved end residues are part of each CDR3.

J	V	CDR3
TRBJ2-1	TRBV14	CASSQQMSSYNEQFF
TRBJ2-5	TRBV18	CASSSLAQETQYF
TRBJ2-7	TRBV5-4	CASSLVPSGPYEQYF
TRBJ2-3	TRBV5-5	CASSGDTDTQYF
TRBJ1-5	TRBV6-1	CASSEAGGGNQPQHF
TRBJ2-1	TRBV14	CASSQDFGAGNEQFF
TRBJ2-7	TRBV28	CASSGTSGSYEQYF
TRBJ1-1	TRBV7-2	CASSLLGLDTEAFF
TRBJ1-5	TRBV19	CASSKSPGSNQPQHF
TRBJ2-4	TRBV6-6	CASSYSSRGQNIQYF
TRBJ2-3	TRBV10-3	CAISQERTQYF
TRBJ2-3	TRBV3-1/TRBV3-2	CASSLTPGGSDTQYF
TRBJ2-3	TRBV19	CASRDRGASSTDTQYF
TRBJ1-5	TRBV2	CASMGGYSNQPQHF
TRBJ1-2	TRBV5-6	CASTTAGQNYGYTF
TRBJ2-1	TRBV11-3	CASSLGSLNEQFF
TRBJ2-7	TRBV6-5	CASSYSKGAVHEQYF
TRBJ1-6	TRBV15	CATSRDPSWSYNSPLHF
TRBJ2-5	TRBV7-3	CASSSAPGLALETQYF
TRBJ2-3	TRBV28	CASSLAGVTDTQYF
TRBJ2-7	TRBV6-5	CASSSPYEQYF
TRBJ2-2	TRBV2	CASSETRGTGELFF
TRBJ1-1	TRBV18	CASSPLQGSNTEAFF
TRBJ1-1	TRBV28	CASSTEKVENTEAFF
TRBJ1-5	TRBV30	CAWSATGDGQPQHF
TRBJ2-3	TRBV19	CASSIVGGSEDTQYF
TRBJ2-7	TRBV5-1	CASSSGQVGTYEQYF
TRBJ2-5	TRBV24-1	CATSDFRTTRETQYF
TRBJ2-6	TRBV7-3	CASRPSGANVLTF
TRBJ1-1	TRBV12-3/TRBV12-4	CASSFFLDTEAFF
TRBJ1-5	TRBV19	CASGGKAGQPQHF
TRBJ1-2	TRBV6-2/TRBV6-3	CASSYTGWTRYGYTF
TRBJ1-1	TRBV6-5	CASTSRTEAFF
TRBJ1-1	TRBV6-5	CASSLQGATEAFF
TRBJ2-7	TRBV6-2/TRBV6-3	CASSLGAVRTYEQYF
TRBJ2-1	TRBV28	CASRALAVQGEQFF
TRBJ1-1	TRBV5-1	CASSFLGDTEAFF
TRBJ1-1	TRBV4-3	CASSRAVNTEAFF
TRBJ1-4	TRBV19	CASSISQLNEKLFF
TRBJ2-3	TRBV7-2	CASSPPSPTQYF
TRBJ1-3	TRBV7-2	CASSLGPGNTIYF
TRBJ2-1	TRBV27	CASTRGGGSRYNEQFF
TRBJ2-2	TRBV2	CASSEALVSTGELFF
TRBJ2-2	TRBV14	CASSLLRGAGELFF
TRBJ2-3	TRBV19	CASSSATGVRADTQYF
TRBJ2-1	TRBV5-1	CASSLAGGNEQFF
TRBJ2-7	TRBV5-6	CASSLWRLAVSYEQYF
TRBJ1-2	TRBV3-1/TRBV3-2	CASSQSQGVYGYTF
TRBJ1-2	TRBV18	CASSLGLDYGYTF
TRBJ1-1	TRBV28	CATRGQGGPEAFF
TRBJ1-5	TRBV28	CASSWGAQPQHF
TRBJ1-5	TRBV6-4	CASSQGSNQPQHF
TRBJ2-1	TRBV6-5	CASSYRPLAGYNEQFF
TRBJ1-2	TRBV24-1	CATSDPGTPGRYGYTF
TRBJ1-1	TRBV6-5	CASSLQGNTEAFF
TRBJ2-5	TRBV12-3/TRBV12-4	CASSFREWGSQYF
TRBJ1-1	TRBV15	CATSRDRGEGEAFF
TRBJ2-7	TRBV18	CASSPLPQAGATYEQYF